The sample holds one count of the clone carrying this T cell receptor beta chain. Looked up from germline, CDR1 is MNHEY and CDR2 is SVGEGT. Trimming stripped 2 bases from V and 7 bases from J, with 6 bases between. This CDR3 comprises 12 residues. The sample comes from a study of control samples from healthy donors and cancer patients. Sequenced by immunoSEQ multiplex PCR; TCRdb stores in-frame clones only, minus some. The sample has 85,000 to 95,000 clones, roughly 78% seen once; the top ten hold around 9.1%. Sequencing was carried out using blood. The clonotype was recovered from a woman aged 55-70 years in good health. V usage is TRBV6-2 or TRBV6-3 and J usage is TRBJ2-1; no firm D call. Written as DNA, the CDR3 is TGTGCCAGCAGTTACGGTGTTAATGAGCAGTTCTTC. It encodes CASSYGVNEQFF.